Below are 30 T cell receptor beta chains sequenced from a single sample in a study of identical twins (dated by TCRdb to about 2016). The library was obtained by 5' RACE. Sequencer: Illumina HiSeq 2000. In TCRdb, the public reads were trimmed at Q25 with fastp and aligned with MiXCR, with productive beta chains retained. Every entry covers one CDR3 protein and lists the most common genes and DNA from its rows. The table for this sample lists 700,000 or so distinct CDR3 sequences; 8.6% of them were counted only once. The ten most abundant clones make up 0.85% to 1% of the sample. The sample was also linked to a second study, of yellow fever vaccine responses in identical twins.

The material sequenced was PBMCs. The receptors shown here come from a woman between 18 and 29 years old in good health.

This clonotype came up a few times. CDR3 in amino acids: CASSYFPGDNIQYF. CDR3 DNA: TGCGCCAGCAGTTATTTCCCGGGAGATAACATTCAGTACTTC. The chain combines TRBV4-1 with TRBJ2-4, with D possibly being TRBD2 (6 bases). The germline gives CDR1 MGHRA, CDR2 YSYEKL. CDR3 length equals 14 residues. With 6 bases removed from V and 7 bases from J, the gap between germline ends came to 16 bases.

V gene TRBV12-3 or TRBV12-4 combines with J gene TRBJ1-2, with D unresolved. The CDR3 sequence is 13 residues long. V was clipped by 9 bases and J by 3 bases, with 14 bases between them. The CDR3 loop is CASGRGRDYGYTF. The CDR3 nucleotides are TGTGCCAGTGGTCGGGGAAGAGACTATGGCTACACCTTC.

The chain has TRBV7-2 and TRBJ2-2; D uncertain. This CDR3 region has 13 residues. Trimming took off 2 bases at V and 3 bases at J, with 4 bases between the two ends. Germline CDR1 is SGHTA and CDR2 is FQGNSA. The CDR3, as DNA: TGTGCCAGCAGCTTAATATACACCGGGGAGCTGTTTTTT. This gives the protein CASSLIYTGELFF.

This clonotype was recorded many times. The chain combines TRBV2 with TRBJ2-2; D is unclear. V was trimmed by 7 bases and J by 3 bases, leaving 6 bases between them. CDR1 is SNHLY and CDR2 is FYNNEI in the germline V gene. The CDR3 is 12 residues long. The CDR3 nucleotides are TGTGCCAGCATGTTGGACACCGGGGAGCTGTTTTTT. Amino acid sequence: CASMLDTGELFF.

This clonotype was counted between two and nine times. The rearrangement uses TRBV19 and TRBJ2-1, with D hard to call. V shed 4 bases and J shed 10 bases, with 14 bases lying between them. The CDR3 covers 13 residues. CDR1 is LNHDA, CDR2 SQIVND, per germline (reference sequence). DNA for the CDR3: TGTGCCAGTAGTACGCACGTGGCATTCGAGCAGTTCTTC. Protein: CASSTHVAFEQFF.

The CDR3 reads CASSFSANQPQHF. CDR3 in DNA: TGTGCCAGCAGCTTCAGCGCTAATCAGCCCCAGCATTTT. The rearrangement joins TRBV27 to TRBJ1-5; D unclear. The CDR3 loop spans 13 amino acids. With 6 bases removed from V and 4 bases from J, the gap between germline ends came to 10 bases. Germline V gives CDR1 MNHEY, CDR2 SMNVEV (reference sequence).

The chain recombines TRBV5-1 with TRBJ2-1; D ambiguous. Germline assignment: CDR1 SGHRS and CDR2 YFSETQ. The CDR3 has 15 residues. V gave up 6 bases and J gave up 8 bases, with 21 bases separating them. CDR3 loop: CASTTSQVLGDEQFF. CDR3 sequence (DNA): TGCGCCAGCACTACGTCCCAGGTCCTAGGCGATGAGCAGTTCTTC.

The chain uses TRBV7-9 and TRBJ2-6; a weak D match, TRBD2 (5 bases). Germline loops: CDR1 SEHNR, CDR2 FQNEAQ (reference sequence). This CDR3 comprises 15 residues. The V and J ends lost 1 base and 3 bases respectively, with 7 bases between them. CDR3 nucleotide sequence: TGTGCCAGCAGCTTAGTCCGGGGTGGGGCCAACGTCCTGACTTTC. Translation: CASSLVRGGANVLTF.

This clonotype was picked up a small number of times. The chain links TRBV6-1 to TRBJ1-3; no clear D gene. Trimming took 6 bases from V and 0 from J, leaving 12 bases between them. Germline lookup yields CDR1 MNHNS and CDR2 SASEGT. The CDR3 consists of 15 residues. The CDR3 region is CASRMDPSSGNTIYF. The CDR3 DNA follows: TGTGCCAGCAGGATGGACCCGAGCTCTGGAAACACCATATATTTT.

This clonotype was seen a handful of times. Its ends do not fully match the called genes, so a read error is possible. The V and J genes are TRBV29-1 and TRBJ2-1; TRBD2 matches at 7 bases. The CDR3 runs 15 residues. Germline assignment: CDR1 SQVTM and CDR2 ANQGSEA. In DNA, the CDR3 is TGCAGCGTTGAAACGGGCGGGAGCTCCTACGATGAGCAGTTCTTC. Protein: CSVETGGSSYDEQFF.

The table lists this clonotype with many counts. V is TRBV2 and J is TRBJ2-2; perhaps TRBD2 as D (5 bases). Germline V gene lookup returns CDR1 SNHLY and CDR2 FYNNEI. The CDR3 runs to 12 residues. V was trimmed by 4 bases and J by 7 bases, leaving 7 bases between them. The CDR3 here is CASSVGGGELFF. As DNA, the CDR3 is TGTGCCAGCAGTGTAGGAGGCGGGGAGCTGTTTTTT.

The V call is TRBV12-3 or TRBV12-4, the J call TRBJ2-7; 7 bases line up with TRBD1. This CDR3 spans 17 amino acids. With V trimmed by 5 bases and J by 3 bases, 16 bases remained unmatched. CDR3 amino acids: CASSPRLRDSSHYEQYF. CDR3 nucleotides: TGTGCCAGCAGTCCCCGGCTCCGGGACAGCTCACACTACGAGCAGTACTTC.

This clonotype has only a few counts. The V call is TRBV27, the J call TRBJ2-1; TRBD2 agrees at 11 bases. The CDR3 is made up of 17 amino acids. Germline CDR1 and CDR2: MNHEY and SMNVEV (reference sequence). Unmatched junction bases numbered 6, after V lost 5 bases and J lost 0 bases. The CDR3 nucleotides are TGTGCCAGCAGTCCGCGACTAGCGGGGAGCTCCTACAATGAGCAGTTCTTC. This encodes CASSPRLAGSSYNEQFF.

This clonotype was detected only a few times. The chain is built from TRBV4-2 and TRBJ2-3; the match to TRBD2 covers 7 bases. CDR1 is LGHNA, CDR2 YNFKEQ, per germline. The CDR3 consists of 16 residues. Trimming removed 3 bases from V and 3 bases from J; junction bases left unmatched: 9. CDR3 protein: CASSQAPGLITDTQYF. CDR3 sequence (DNA): TGTGCCAGCAGCCAGGCACCGGGACTAATAACAGATACGCAGTATTTT.

This clonotype was seen a handful of times. For the CDR3, the DNA is TGTGCCACCAGTGTGCAAGGGAAAACCCCCGGGGAGCTGTTTTTT. Translation: CATSVQGKTPGELFF. This chain uses TRBV24-1 with TRBJ2-2; no clear D gene. Germline V CDR1 and CDR2: KGHDR, SFDVKD. V gave up 5 bases and J gave up 6 bases, with 15 bases separating them. The CDR3 loop spans 15 amino acids.

This clonotype was picked up a small number of times. V gene TRBV7-3 combines with J gene TRBJ2-3; tentative D call: TRBD2 (5 bases). V lost 5 bases, J lost 5 bases, and 17 bases lay in between. Germline CDR1 and CDR2: SGHTA and FQGTGA. The CDR3 loop spans 15 amino acids. CDR3 amino acids: CASSPPGLSEDTQYF. The CDR3 DNA is TGTGCCAGCAGCCCACCCGGACTTTCGGAAGATACGCAGTATTTT.

This clonotype came up a few times. The CDR3 loop is CASSYSLNAANYGYTF. CDR3 coding DNA: TGTGCCAGCAGTTACTCGCTCAACGCAGCTAACTATGGCTACACCTTC. The genes are TRBV6-5 and TRBJ1-2, with D unresolved. The CDR3 totals 16 residues. CDR1 is MNHEY and CDR2 is SVGAGI in the germline V gene. V dropped 0 bases and J dropped 0 bases, with 11 bases sitting between them.

The V gene is TRBV4-2, the J gene TRBJ2-1; 8 nucleotides align to TRBD2. J lost 8 bases, V lost 0 bases, and 9 bases had no gene match. The CDR3 is made up of 16 amino acids. CDR1 is LGHNA, CDR2 YNFKEQ, per germline. CDR3 in amino acids: CASSQDERGSNDEQFF. As DNA, the CDR3 is TGTGCCAGCAGCCAAGATGAGCGGGGGTCTAACGATGAGCAGTTCTTC.

In this sample, this clonotype turned up a few times. The gene calls are TRBV7-2 and TRBJ2-1, with D possibly matching TRBD1 (5 bases). The V end was cut by 0 bases, the J end by 5 bases, with 11 bases between. This CDR3 spans 15 amino acids. In germline, CDR1 is SGHTA, CDR2 FQGNSA. The CDR3 nucleotides read TGTGCCAGCAGCTTAGCGACAGAGGCGAACAATGAGCAGTTCTTC. Translated, it gives CASSLATEANNEQFF. Based on the CDR3 plus reference TRBV7-2 and TRBJ2-1, the full variable domain is GAGVSQSPSNKVTEKGKDVELRCDPISGHTALYWYRQSLGQGLEFLIYFQGNSAPDKSGLPSDRFSAERTGGSVSTLTIQRTQQEDSAVYLCASSLATEANNEQFFGPGTRLTVL.

This chain joins TRBV6-1 and TRBJ2-5, with D perhaps TRBD1 (5 bases). CDR1 and CDR2 (germline): MNHNS, SASEGT. This CDR3 is built from 17 residues. Trimming pared 7 bases from V and 1 base from J, leaving 22 bases between. The CDR3 here is CASTAGAFRIGQETQYF. The DNA for the CDR3 is TGTGCCAGCACAGCTGGGGCCTTTCGGATTGGCCAAGAGACCCAGTACTTC.

This clonotype occurred many times. The chain is built from TRBV4-2 and TRBJ2-3; 13 positions match TRBD2. This CDR3 region has 18 residues. With 3 bases clipped from V and 8 bases from J, the junction kept 14 bases outside the gene matches. The germline V gene encodes CDR1 LGHNA and CDR2 YNFKEQ. The CDR3 here is CASSQARTSGGLKFTQYF. The CDR3, as DNA: TGTGCCAGCAGCCAGGCCAGGACTAGCGGGGGCCTTAAATTTACGCAGTATTTT.

This clonotype was seen a few times. The chain combines TRBV5-5 with TRBJ2-1; D remains unclear. V dropped 0 bases and J dropped 6 bases, with 7 bases sitting between them. This CDR3 region has 13 residues. The germline gives CDR1 SGHKS, CDR2 YYEKEE (reference sequence). CDR3 in amino acids: CASSLVPFNEQFF. In DNA, the CDR3 is TGTGCCAGCAGCTTGGTTCCCTTCAATGAGCAGTTCTTC.

At least ten counts were recorded for this clonotype. V usage is TRBV6-5 and J usage is TRBJ2-7; D is ambiguous. Germline assignment: CDR1 MNHEY and CDR2 SVGAGI. V lost 4 bases and J lost 5, with 12 bases in between. The CDR3 is made up of 13 amino acids. The DNA for the CDR3 is TGTGCCAGCAGTTCTACACAGAAGAACGAGCAGTACTTC. It translates to CASSSTQKNEQYF.

This clonotype was seen repeatedly, ten times or more. This chain uses TRBV5-1 with TRBJ2-1; D gene unclear. This CDR3 is built from 13 residues. Trimming removed 0 bases at V and 7 bases at J, with 8 bases between. The germline gives CDR1 SGHRS, CDR2 YFSETQ. In DNA form, the CDR3 reads TGCGCCAGCAGCTTGGAGGGCAAGAATGAGCAGTTCTTC. Encoded protein: CASSLEGKNEQFF.

The chain has TRBV20-1 and TRBJ2-7; no clear D. Trimming shortened V by 3 bases and J by 1 base, and 7 bases separated the two germline ends. Germline V CDR1 and CDR2: DFQATT, SNEGSKA (reference sequence). The CDR3 has 12 residues. The CDR3 nucleotides read TGCAGTGCTAGTTTCGGGTCCTACGAGCAGTACTTC. This gives the protein CSASFGSYEQYF.

This clonotype came up a few times. The germline gene is not matched at one end of the junction; a read error may be the cause. The V and J genes are TRBV7-7 and TRBJ2-1, with D possibly TRBD1 on 6 matching bases. The CDR3 covers 16 residues. CDR1 SSHAT and CDR2 FNYEAQ come from the germline V gene (reference sequence). The CDR3 DNA is TGTGCTAGCAGCTCGTCTACAGGGATAGATTACAATGAGCAGTTCTTC. It translates to CASSSSTGIDYNEQFF.

This clonotype was counted many times. The J gene is TRBJ1-6, the V gene TRBV28; D gene unclear. This CDR3 has 17 amino acids. CDR1 MDHEN and CDR2 SYDVKM come from the germline V gene. V was pared by 7 bases and J by 0 bases, with 16 bases between. This chain's CDR3 is CASIMGGPSSYNSPLHF. The CDR3 nucleotides are TGTGCCAGCATCATGGGAGGACCTAGCTCCTATAATTCACCCCTCCACTTT.

This clonotype occurred a few times. This chain uses TRBV4-3 with TRBJ2-1; D perhaps matches TRBD2 (6 bases). This CDR3 is 16 amino acids long. Germline loops: CDR1 LGHNA, CDR2 YSLEER. The germline V and J ends were trimmed by 1 base and 7 bases, with 17 bases remaining between them. DNA for the CDR3: TGCGCCAGCAGCCAAGCGGTAGCGGCCCTGTGGAATGAGCAGTTCTTC. Residues: CASSQAVAALWNEQFF.

V gene TRBV19 combines with J gene TRBJ1-6; D is uncertain. The germline CDR1 and CDR2 sequences are LNHDA and SQIVND (reference sequence). The CDR3 is made up of 15 amino acids. V dropped 4 bases and J dropped 0 bases, with 7 bases sitting between them. As DNA, the CDR3 is TGTGCCAGTAGTACGAAGAGCTCCTATAATTCACCCCTCCACTTT. The encoded protein is CASSTKSSYNSPLHF.

V and J are TRBV10-3 and TRBJ2-7; 7 bases are shared with TRBD1. This CDR3 comprises 14 residues. Trimming cost V 2 bases and J 3 bases; bases outside gene matches: 4. The germline V gene has CDR1 ENHRY and CDR2 SYGVKD. Here the CDR3 DNA reads TGTGCCATCAGTGAGACCAGGGGGATCTACGAGCAGTACTTC. Translated, it gives CAISETRGIYEQYF.